This T cell receptor (beta chain) appears in the sequencing data of a study of neoadjuvant anti-PD-1 for oral cavity cancer. Using immunoSEQ multiplex PCR, the repertoire was profiled, and TCRdb retains in-frame clones only, with some absent. The table records fewer than 20,000 clones, 64% of them present only once. Looked up from germline, CDR1 is WSHSY and CDR2 is SAAADI. The V segment lost 0 bases and the J segment 5 bases; nucleotides outside the gene matches: 4. This CDR3 contains 15 residues. The rearrangement links TRBV10-2 to TRBJ2-7; 10 positions match TRBD2. The receptor comes from a person between 40 and 80 years old with oral cavity squamous cell carcinoma. The sequences come from PBMCs, collected before nivolumab (anti-PD-1) treatment. CDR3 protein: CASSESTSGRDEQYF. The CDR3 DNA reads TGCGCCAGCAGTGAGTCGACAAGCGGGAGGGACGAGCAGTACTTC.